What follows are 8 T cell receptor beta chains derived from one specimen sequenced in a study of CD8 T cells in ankylosing spondylitis. What these receptors recognize is not known. Study-wide results and caveats: Made up of eight highly homologous variants, a TCR beta motif appeared characteristic of ankylosing spondylitis blood.

A single record per CDR3 protein comes from TCRdb applying MiXCR to the 5' RACE reads. Of under 250,000 distinct CDR3 sequences listed, about 6.7% are singletons. Sequencing used blood, either unsorted or a sorted T cell fraction (not recorded which). The receptors were sampled from a male donor with ankylosing spondylitis.

This clonotype was recorded at least ten times. J is TRBJ2-7 and V is TRBV10-3; 7 positions agree with TRBD1. J was trimmed by 2 bases and V by 0 bases; bases with no gene match: 7. The CDR3 sequence is 16 residues long. Germline CDR1 reads ENHRY; CDR2 reads SYGVKD. CDR3 DNA sequence: TGTGCCATCAGTGAGTCCGACAGGGTTCCTCCCTACGAGCAGTACTTC. Protein product: CAISESDRVPPYEQYF.

The J gene is TRBJ1-6, the V gene TRBV20-1, with D perhaps TRBD1 (5 bases). The CDR3 runs to 16 residues. Germline CDR1 is DFQATT and CDR2 is SNEGSKA (reference sequence). V lost 8 bases and J lost 4, with 21 bases in between. As DNA, the CDR3 is TGCAGTCTAAGCGGGGGAATCGGCTCTTATAATTCACCCCTCCACTTT. This codes for CSLSGGIGSYNSPLHF.

In this sample, this clonotype turned up many times. The CDR3 DNA follows: TGTGCCACCAGTGGGGGGGGGCCTTCCAACTCCTACAATGAGCAGTTCTTC. It yields the protein CATSGGGPSNSYNEQFF. This chain links TRBV24-1 with TRBJ2-1; D might be TRBD2 (7 bases). CDR3 length equals 17 residues. V lost 5 bases and J 0 bases, leaving 16 bases between the germline ends. CDR1 and CDR2 from the germline V gene are KGHDR and SFDVKD.

This clonotype was observed many times. The rearrangement uses TRBV28 and TRBJ1-5; TRBD1 matches 7 bases. Looked up from germline, CDR1 is MDHEN and CDR2 is SYDVKM. The junction had 10 bases not matched to a gene; V was cut back by 6 bases and J by 5 bases. This CDR3 has 15 residues. CDR3 in amino acids: CASRQGRLGDQPQHF. CDR3 DNA: TGTGCCAGCAGACAGGGGAGACTTGGGGATCAGCCCCAGCATTTT.

This clonotype has ten or more counts. The chain uses TRBV12-3 or TRBV12-4 and TRBJ2-1; the match to TRBD2 covers 12 bases. The length of the CDR3 is 17 residues. The junction had 11 bases not matched to a gene; V was cut back by 5 bases and J by 6 bases. Here the CDR3 DNA reads TGTGCCAGCAGTCCAAGGTATAGGACTAGCGGGACCAATGAGCAGTTCTTC. Protein sequence: CASSPRYRTSGTNEQFF.

This clonotype was recorded at least ten times. The V call is TRBV27, the J call TRBJ2-1; D uncertain. V shed 5 bases and J shed 6 bases, with 8 bases lying between them. The CDR3 has 12 amino acids. Germline loops: CDR1 MNHEY, CDR2 SMNVEV (reference sequence). The CDR3 DNA reads TGTGCCAGCAGTCCTAACCGCAATGAGCAGTTCTTC. Its translation is CASSPNRNEQFF.

This clonotype has just a few counts. This sequence joins TRBV6-2 or TRBV6-3 and TRBJ2-7, with 10 bases matching TRBD2. The V gene's germline CDR1 is MNHEY and CDR2 SVGEGT. The CDR3 is 15 residues long. V was pared by 2 bases and J by 12 bases, with 13 bases of the junction left unmatched. The chain's CDR3 is CASSYPTSGDPNWYF. CDR3 bases: TGTGCCAGCAGTTACCCCACTAGCGGGGATCCCAATTGGTACTTC.

This clonotype appeared many times. V usage is TRBV6-1 and J usage is TRBJ2-5; D is unclear. The germline V gene has CDR1 MNHNS and CDR2 SASEGT. The CDR3 spans 14 residues. Deletions cut 11 bases from V and 2 bases from J, with 18 bases between. For the CDR3, the DNA is TGTGCCTCCTCCGAGGTCTCGTTACAAGAGACCCAGTACTTC. Residues: CASSEVSLQETQYF.